A selection of T cell receptor beta chains follows, all from one sample in a study of blood T cell repertoires in COVID-19. The method was immunoSEQ multiplex PCR; TCRdb's version includes in-frame clones alone and lacks a portion of them. Among about 220,000 clones listed, around 87% were seen once. The specimen was PBMCs or T cells enriched from blood (not recorded which). These receptors were collected from a young man who had been exposed to COVID-19. Each CDR3 is given without its conserved first and last residue.

j_gene: TRBJ2-5
v_gene: TRBV2
CDR3aa: ASSESRRETQY

j_gene: TRBJ2-3
v_gene: TRBV4-3
CDR3aa: ASSRLAGGADTQY

j_gene: TRBJ1-2
v_gene: TRBV7-9
CDR3aa: ASSLTTDGYT

j_gene: TRBJ2-6
v_gene: TRBV7-3
CDR3aa: ASSRSSGANVLT

j_gene: TRBJ2-5
v_gene: TRBV19
CDR3aa: ATTGEGPVGETQY

j_gene: TRBJ1-2
v_gene: TRBV5-1
CDR3aa: ASSPEDGGIYGYT

j_gene: TRBJ2-7
v_gene: TRBV7-9
CDR3aa: ASSPGFYEQY

j_gene: TRBJ1-6
v_gene: TRBV7-3
CDR3aa: ASSLPGDAPHSPLH

j_gene: TRBJ2-1
v_gene: TRBV5-1
CDR3aa: ASSLGGTRWNEQF

j_gene: TRBJ1-1
v_gene: TRBV20-1
CDR3aa: SASPIGTGEAF

j_gene: TRBJ1-5
v_gene: TRBV18
CDR3aa: ASSRDRAQEPQH

j_gene: TRBJ1-4
v_gene: TRBV19
CDR3aa: ASSETGGKKLF

j_gene: TRBJ2-5
v_gene: TRBV5-1
CDR3aa: ASSLVAGNQETQY

j_gene: TRBJ2-3
v_gene: TRBV6-5
CDR3aa: ASSYRVILGTDTQY

j_gene: TRBJ1-1
v_gene: TRBV11-2
CDR3aa: ASSLSRVAAF

j_gene: TRBJ1-2
v_gene: TRBV27
CDR3aa: ASSLSTGNYGYT

j_gene: TRBJ2-1
v_gene: TRBV4-2
CDR3aa: ASSQENGAAHEQF

j_gene: TRBJ2-2
v_gene: TRBV5-4
CDR3aa: ASSLVRGANTGELF

j_gene: TRBJ1-2
v_gene: TRBV7-2
CDR3aa: ASSPPRRDSVGYT

j_gene: TRBJ2-3
v_gene: TRBV29-1
CDR3aa: SVEAGIGSSTDTQY

j_gene: TRBJ2-7
v_gene: TRBV12-3/TRBV12-4
CDR3aa: ASSRDSPYEQY

j_gene: TRBJ1-4
v_gene: TRBV7-2
CDR3aa: ASRYRQGTNEKLF

j_gene: TRBJ2-7
v_gene: TRBV30
CDR3aa: AWRLWRGPNYEQY

j_gene: TRBJ1-5
v_gene: TRBV30
CDR3aa: AWSPQGDTQPQH

j_gene: TRBJ2-3
v_gene: TRBV15
CDR3aa: ATKTSAGSTDTQY

j_gene: TRBJ1-2
v_gene: TRBV19
CDR3aa: ASSRILEDSYGYT

j_gene: TRBJ2-1
v_gene: TRBV5-1
CDR3aa: ASSPQSGNYNEQF

j_gene: TRBJ1-6
v_gene: TRBV19
CDR3aa: ASSIDLNEAGRRSGQRNSPLH

j_gene: TRBJ1-1
v_gene: TRBV5-4
CDR3aa: ASSLARSGGSNTEAF

j_gene: TRBJ2-3
v_gene: TRBV29-1
CDR3aa: SVDLTGVTDTQY

j_gene: TRBJ1-2
v_gene: TRBV30
CDR3aa: AWSVSGFYGYT

j_gene: TRBJ1-1
v_gene: TRBV4-2
CDR3aa: ASSQEGIPGTEAF

j_gene: TRBJ1-3
v_gene: TRBV5-6
CDR3aa: ASSISGFGNTIY

j_gene: TRBJ2-1
v_gene: TRBV29-1
CDR3aa: SGGGRYNEQF

j_gene: TRBJ2-7
v_gene: TRBV6-4
CDR3aa: ASSDHLGQLIPKYEQY

j_gene: TRBJ1-5
v_gene: TRBV19
CDR3aa: ASTLDPGQPQH

j_gene: TRBJ2-2
v_gene: TRBV15
CDR3aa: ATSMDSGGGELF

j_gene: TRBJ2-1
v_gene: TRBV2
CDR3aa: ASSGVNEQF

j_gene: TRBJ1-1
v_gene: TRBV6-5
CDR3aa: ASSYSGLAGGTEAF

j_gene: TRBJ1-2
v_gene: TRBV14
CDR3aa: ASSQVEANYGYT

j_gene: TRBJ2-1
v_gene: TRBV5-1
CDR3aa: ASSDDYLSSYNEQF

j_gene: TRBJ1-4
v_gene: TRBV19
CDR3aa: ATAGQATNEKLF

j_gene: TRBJ2-3
v_gene: TRBV2
CDR3aa: ASRAGGLLYTDTQY

j_gene: TRBJ2-1
v_gene: TRBV7-3
CDR3aa: ASSLNAGPPTNQLGFYNEQF

j_gene: TRBJ2-3
v_gene: TRBV5-8
CDR3aa: ASSLEGYTQY

j_gene: TRBJ1-3
v_gene: TRBV13
CDR3aa: ASSIGLTGAGNTIY

j_gene: TRBJ1-1
v_gene: TRBV4-3
CDR3aa: ASSPGSGGQPNTEAF

j_gene: TRBJ1-1
v_gene: TRBV30
CDR3aa: AWSVGGASEAF

j_gene: TRBJ1-2
v_gene: TRBV12-3/TRBV12-4
CDR3aa: ASSTGAGYT

j_gene: TRBJ2-2
v_gene: TRBV5-1
CDR3aa: ASREAGGTGELF

j_gene: TRBJ2-2
v_gene: TRBV5-5
CDR3aa: ASSLNQVITGELF

j_gene: TRBJ1-1
v_gene: TRBV3-1/TRBV3-2
CDR3aa: ASTTSRGMNTEAF

j_gene: TRBJ2-7
v_gene: TRBV10-3
CDR3aa: AISTYYEQY

j_gene: TRBJ2-1
v_gene: TRBV3-1/TRBV3-2
CDR3aa: ASSQDRLLHNEQF

j_gene: TRBJ1-6
v_gene: TRBV5-1
CDR3aa: ASSLDRRDSPLH

j_gene: TRBJ1-5
v_gene: TRBV6-1
CDR3aa: ASSETLYQPQH

j_gene: TRBJ2-2
v_gene: TRBV30
CDR3aa: ACNLVGVGTGELF